This T cell receptor beta chain is from a study of T cells and copy number aberrations in small-cell lung cancer. Study observations and caveats: All specimens were formalin-fixed paraffin-embedded tissue, which is known to introduce sequencing artifacts.

No donor received chemotherapy or radiotherapy before surgery, nor immunotherapy before or after it. Repertoires were generated with immunoSEQ multiplex PCR, while TCRdb's copy carries only in-frame clones and drops some. The repertoire holds roughly 9,800 clones, with about 79% as singletons. Notes on this clone: The antigen is not known.

J was trimmed by 13 bases and V by 3 bases; bases with no gene match: 17. Germline CDR1 reads SGHVS; CDR2 reads FQNEAQ. CDR3 size: 15 residues. The V and J genes are TRBV7-8 and TRBJ2-5; 7 bases line up with TRBD2. This clonotype originated in a man in his 60s with small cell lung cancer. Sequenced material: normal tissue next to the tumor. In nucleotides, the CDR3 is TGTGCCAGCAGCTTCAGGGCGGGAGCGACACGGGATATGTACTTC. Translated, it gives CASSFRAGATRDMYF.